The rows below give T cell receptor beta chains drawn from one sample of a study of shared clonotypes between healthy human individuals. Assay: immunoSEQ multiplex PCR; the TCRdb copy retains only in-frame clones and omits some. This table has around 1,900,000 clones, roughly 93% appearing once. The sample consisted of naive CD8+ T cells from PBMCs. The origin of the receptors is a man between 18 and 29 years old in good health. Some clones in this sample may be carry-over from other donors' samples. The CDR3 runs from the conserved cysteine through the conserved F or W. The order of the fields is CDR3 DNA, CDR3 protein, clone size, J gene, V gene, D gene. The D gene is left open where the match is weak. Clone size is given for some rows only: seen once, a few or many times, or a class if the clone is expanded.

TGTGCCAGCAGCCAAGGGACAGACATGAACACTGAAGCTTTCTTT CASSQGTDMNTEAFF . TRBJ1-1 TRBV7-3 TRBD1
TGTGCCAGCAGTACCCAAGATACGCAGTATTTT CASSTQDTQYF . TRBJ2-3 TRBV6-5 .
TGCGCCAGCAGCCAAGCCCGACTGGCCGAGCAGTTCTTC CASSQARLAEQFF . TRBJ2-1 TRBV4-1 .
TGCGCCAGCAGCCAAGAATGGGGGGCCTCCTACGAGCAGTACTTC CASSQEWGASYEQYF once TRBJ2-7 TRBV4-3 .
TGTGCCAGCAGTTTATTGTCCCTAGCGGGAGAGGGCACAGATACGCAGTATTTT CASSLLSLAGEGTDTQYF . TRBJ2-3 TRBV28 TRBD2
TGTGCCAGCACCATAGCAGACAGCAACTACAATGAGCAGTTCTTC CASTIADSNYNEQFF . TRBJ2-1 TRBV28 .
TGTGCCAGCAGCCCTAGCCGGGGACCTTACAATGAGCAGTTCTTC CASSPSRGPYNEQFF . TRBJ2-1 TRBV7-6 .
TGTGCCAGTAGTATAGAACACACGAACACCGGGGAGCTGTTTTTT CASSIEHTNTGELFF . TRBJ2-2 TRBV19 .
TGCAGTGCTAGAGTGGTAGGAGAGCAGTACTTC CSARVVGEQYF . TRBJ2-7 TRBV20-1 .
TGTGCCAGCAGCTCACAACGGACTAGCGGGACCTATAATGAGCAGTTCTTC CASSSQRTSGTYNEQFF . TRBJ2-1 TRBV7-9 TRBD2
TGCGCCAGCAGCCAACGGGTCGGGCAGGGGCCGACCGGGGAGCTGTTTTTT CASSQRVGQGPTGELFF . TRBJ2-2 TRBV4-1 .
TGTGCCAGCAGTTCCGGCGGTTCGGTGGGGACGGTGAAAGAGACCCAGTACTTC CASSSGGSVGTVKETQYF . TRBJ2-5 TRBV9 .
TGTGCCAGTAGTATTAAGGGACTAGCGGGAGTGTGCTTC CASSIKGLAGVCF . TRBJ2-7 TRBV19 TRBD2
TGTGCCAGCAGCTTTGGCGACAATGAGCAGTTCTTC CASSFGDNEQFF . TRBJ2-1 TRBV7-9 .
TGTGCCAGCAGCGTTGGGTCCCCCTACAATGAGCAGTTCTTC CASSVGSPYNEQFF . TRBJ2-1 TRBV7-9 .
TGTGCCAGTGGGACGGACGGCGAAAAACTGTTTTTT CASGTDGEKLFF . TRBJ1-4 TRBV16 .
TGTGCCAGCAGCCAATCGGAGGCCAGAGCCGGGTACGAGCAGTACTTC CASSQSEARAGYEQYF . TRBJ2-7 TRBV16 .
TGCGCCAGCAGCCAAGTTAATCGGTTGGGGGTTGGAAGGACTGAAGCTTTCTTT CASSQVNRLGVGRTEAFF . TRBJ1-1 TRBV4-1 .